This T cell receptor beta chain originates from a study of T-cell reconstitution after alpha-beta-depleted transplantation in children. The authors prepared the TCRbeta library with unique molecular identifiers. TCRdb re-called the PCR reads through MiXCR, storing one row per CDR3 protein. The sample has about 830,000 distinct CDR3 sequences; 16% are singletons. This clonotype was recorded a few times. Its antigen is unknown. Findings and caveats of the study: Reportedly, only several hundred clones from non-depleted graft cells drove alpha-beta T-cell counts at about two months. One year after transplant, T-cell counts and diversity came mostly from newly produced T cells.

CDR3 length: 14 amino acids. Germline CDR1 is SNHLY and CDR2 is FYNNEI. Between the trimmed V and J ends, which lost 3 bases and 4 bases, there was a span of 10 bases. The V gene is TRBV2, the J gene TRBJ2-4; tentative D call: TRBD2 (6 bases). The clonotype originates from a male patient aged 10 to 17 who had a stem cell transplant for acute lymphoblastic leukemia, so the T cells may come from the graft donor. The material was PBMCs, mostly from graft donor cells, obtained 360 days after TCRalphabeta/CD19-depleted stem cell transplant. The CDR3: CASSESRGKNIQYF. The CDR3 coding sequence is TGTGCCAGCAGTGAGTCGCGGGGTAAAAACATTCAGTACTTC. Full variable domain (missing parts from reference TRBV2 and TRBJ2-4): EPEVTQTPSHQVTQMGQEVILRCVPISNHLYFYWYRQILGQKVEFLVSFYNNEISEKSEIFDDQFSVERPDGSNFTLKIRSTKLEDSAMYFCASSESRGKNIQYFGAGTRLSVL.